These 30 T cell receptor beta chains share one sample of origin, sequenced in a study of cytomegalovirus exposure and HLA in healthy donors. PCR involved 60 Vbeta and 13 Jbeta primers. TCRdb's copy holds only in-frame clones and misses some; the assay was immunoSEQ multiplex PCR. The sample contains about 170,000 clones, around 76% of which appear only once. The sample consisted of PBMCs. Receptor source: a female donor in good health and CMV-seronegative.

This rearrangement joins TRBV10-3 to TRBJ2-5; maybe TRBD1 (6 bases). The V and J ends lost 6 bases and 5 bases respectively, with 16 bases between them. Looked up from germline, CDR1 is ENHRY and CDR2 is SYGVKD. The CDR3 totals 14 residues. CDR3: CAIRKQGSEETQYF. CDR3 bases: TGTGCCATCAGGAAACAGGGTAGTGAGGAGACCCAGTACTTC.

This chain connects TRBV4-2 to TRBJ2-3; 10 bases line up with TRBD2. Germline V gene data show CDR1 as LGHNA and CDR2 as YNFKEQ. The J segment lost 3 bases and the V segment lost 0 bases, leaving 6 bases of the junction unmatched. This CDR3 contains 17 residues. The CDR3 loop reads CASSQDQASGSTDTQYF. Here the CDR3 DNA reads TGTGCCAGCAGCCAAGATCAGGCTAGCGGGAGTACAGATACGCAGTATTTT.

The rearrangement uses TRBV2 and TRBJ2-1; 11 bases match TRBD2. Germline trimming cut 2 bases from V and 3 bases from J; bases unmatched to any gene: 6. Germline assignment: CDR1 SNHLY and CDR2 FYNNEI. The CDR3 loop spans 17 amino acids. In nucleotides, the CDR3 is TGTGCCAGCAGTGAACTAGCGGGAGGACCTCTCTACAATGAGCAGTTCTTC. Protein: CASSELAGGPLYNEQFF.

The chain links TRBV15 to TRBJ2-3, with D hard to call. Per germline, CDR1 LNHNV and CDR2 YYDKDF (reference sequence). V lost 9 bases and J 1 base, leaving 8 bases between the germline ends. This CDR3 is 12 amino acids long. The CDR3 here is CATTRGTDTQYF. The CDR3 DNA reads as TGTGCCACGACCCGGGGCACAGATACGCAGTATTTT. Full variable domain (outside the CDR3, taken from reference TRBV15 and TRBJ2-3): DAMVIQNPRYQVTQFGKPVTLSCSQTLNHNVMYWYQQKSSQAPKLLFHYYDKDFNNEADTPDNFQSRRPNTSFCFLDIRSPGLGDTAMYLCATTRGTDTQYFGPGTRLTVL.

This chain uses TRBV23-1 with TRBJ1-5; D unclear. TRBV23-1 is sorted into the ORF group, with uncertain function. The CDR3 extends over 13 amino acids. V was pared by 0 bases and J by 4 bases, with 4 bases between. In DNA, the CDR3 is TGCGCCAGCAGTCAATCGCGAAATCAGCCCCAGCATTTT. It is translated as CASSQSRNQPQHF.

The V and J genes are TRBV7-9 and TRBJ2-7; unclear D gene. This CDR3 is 14 amino acids long. The V gene's germline CDR1 is SEHNR and CDR2 FQNEAQ (reference sequence). V was cut by 3 bases and J by 5 bases, with 14 bases left in between. The DNA for the CDR3 is TGTGCCAGCAGCTTTAATATGAATAGCCACGAGCAGTACTTC. Translation gives CASSFNMNSHEQYF.

The rearrangement uses TRBV7-9 and TRBJ1-4; D is perhaps TRBD1 (5 bases). The length of the CDR3 is 12 residues. The ends were cut back, 6 bases at V and 6 bases at J, with 8 bases in the middle. Germline V gene data show CDR1 as SEHNR and CDR2 as FQNEAQ (reference sequence). The CDR3 nucleotides are TGTGCCAGCAGGGGGCTGGATGAAAAACTGTTTTTT. Its protein product is CASRGLDEKLFF.

The chain joins TRBV6-8 to TRBJ1-5, with 7 bases that match TRBD1. V shed 6 bases and J 11 bases; nucleotides not matched to a gene: 13. The CDR3 consists of 14 residues. The germline V gene has CDR1 MNHGY and CDR2 SAAAGT. CDR3 nucleotide sequence: TGTGCCAGCAGCCCTGGACAGGTATTGTGGTCCCAGCATTTT. This gives the protein CASSPGQVLWSQHF.

The chain joins TRBV9 to TRBJ2-7, with 8 bases fitting TRBD1. CDR1 and CDR2 from the germline V gene are SGDLS and YYNGEE. With V trimmed by 0 bases and J by 0 bases, 2 bases remained unmatched. CDR3 length: 15 amino acids. CDR3 residues: CASSVEQGDSYEQYF. The CDR3 DNA follows: TGTGCCAGCAGCGTAGAACAGGGGGACTCCTACGAGCAGTACTTC.

The genes are TRBV30 and TRBJ1-3; D may be TRBD1 (5 bases). CDR3 length: 15 residues. V lost 4 bases, J lost 0 bases, and 13 bases lay in between. Germline V gene sequence: CDR1 GTSNPN, CDR2 SVGIG (reference sequence). In nucleotides, the CDR3 is TGTGCCTGGACGGAGGGACTCGTCTCTGGAAACACCATATATTTT. Translated: CAWTEGLVSGNTIYF.

The gene calls are TRBV4-1 and TRBJ1-1; D not certain. Germline V gene sequence: CDR1 MGHRA, CDR2 YSYEKL. This CDR3 has 15 residues. V lost 0 bases, J lost 5 bases, and 13 bases lay in between. CDR3 nucleotide sequence: TGCGCCAGCAGCCAAGAGTTAGCGGGCCGGACTGAAGCTTTCTTT. Translating gives CASSQELAGRTEAFF.

V and J are TRBV27 and TRBJ1-4; 11 bases are a match to TRBD1. The CDR3 totals 16 residues. V gave up 5 bases and J gave up 7 bases; unmatched junction bases: 9. Germline-derived CDR1 and CDR2 are MNHEY and SMNVEV (reference sequence). This CDR3 reads CASSPNGQGAREKLFF. CDR3 in DNA: TGTGCCAGCAGTCCGAACGGACAGGGGGCACGTGAAAAACTGTTTTTT.

The genes are TRBV9 and TRBJ2-3; tentative D call: TRBD1 (5 bases). Germline-derived CDR1 and CDR2 are SGDLS and YYNGEE. The CDR3 length is 15 residues. V lost 0 bases, J lost 8 bases, and 16 bases lay in between. The CDR3 reads CASSVATQGSGTQYF. In DNA form, the CDR3 reads TGTGCCAGCAGCGTAGCGACTCAGGGATCGGGTACGCAGTATTTT.

Comment on this clone: Its ends do not fully match the called genes, so a read error is possible. V gene TRBV7-2 combines with J gene TRBJ2-1; TRBD2 matches at 10 bases. CDR1 and CDR2 from the germline V gene are SGHTA and FQGNSA. There are 15 residues in the CDR3. CDR3 bases: TGTGCCAGCAGCCTAGCTAGCGGGAGTTGGAATGAGCAGTTCTTC. Protein: CASSLASGSWNEQFF.

This chain links TRBV7-9 with TRBJ2-2; 7 positions match TRBD1. Germline values: CDR1 SEHNR, CDR2 FQNEAQ (reference sequence). The trim removed 3 bases at V and 3 bases at J, leaving 4 bases unmatched. The length of the CDR3 is 15 residues. The DNA for the CDR3 is TGTGCCAGCAGCTTCCAGGGGGTCGACACCGGGGAGCTGTTTTTT. This gives the protein CASSFQGVDTGELFF.

This clone was observed a single time. The genes are TRBV10-3 and TRBJ2-5, with D unclear. The CDR3 loop spans 13 amino acids. The V end lost 3 bases, the J end lost 5 bases, and 10 bases lay between the germline ends. Germline V gene lookup returns CDR1 ENHRY and CDR2 SYGVKD. CDR3 amino acids: CAISDSQWETQYF. CDR3 nucleotide sequence: TGTGCCATCAGTGATTCTCAGTGGGAGACCCAGTACTTC.

This chain uses TRBV10-3 with TRBJ2-6, with D tentatively TRBD2 (5 bases). Germline-derived CDR1 and CDR2 are ENHRY and SYGVKD. Trimming stripped 2 bases from V and 0 bases from J, with 14 bases between. The CDR3 is 18 residues long. CDR3 in DNA: TGTGCCATCAGTGAGACTGAGGGCTATATCTCTGGGGCCAACGTCCTGACTTTC. Translation: CAISETEGYISGANVLTF.

V and J are TRBV29-1 and TRBJ2-1; TRBD1 might be the D (5 bases). The CDR3 sequence is 13 residues long. CDR1 is SQVTM and CDR2 is ANQGSEA in the germline V gene. V lost 2 bases and J 0 bases, leaving 5 bases between the germline ends. The chain's CDR3 is CSVEQGSYNEQFF. The CDR3 nucleotides read TGCAGCGTTGAACAGGGCTCCTACAATGAGCAGTTCTTC.

The V call is TRBV6-6, the J call TRBJ2-3, with a possible D match to TRBD2 (6 bases). CDR1 and CDR2 from the germline V gene are MNHNY and SVGAGI (reference sequence). V gave up 5 bases and J gave up 2 bases, with 11 bases separating them. This CDR3 has 14 amino acids. The CDR3 protein is CASSGTPHTDTQYF. The CDR3 DNA reads TGTGCCAGCAGTGGGACTCCGCACACAGATACGCAGTATTTT.

The gene calls are TRBV7-6 and TRBJ2-2, with 8 nucleotides matching TRBD1. The V gene end was trimmed by 8 bases and the J gene end by 3 bases; junction bases not matched to a gene: 5. The CDR3 totals 14 residues. Germline V CDR1 and CDR2: SGHVS, FNYEAQ. The CDR3 spells CASGVTGDTGELFF. The CDR3, as DNA: TGTGCCAGCGGCGTGACAGGGGACACCGGGGAGCTGTTTTTT. The whole variable domain, filled in from reference TRBV7-6 and TRBJ2-2, reads GAGVSQSPRYKVTKRGQDVALRCDPISGHVSLYWYRQALGQGPEFLTYFNYEAQQDKSGLPNDRFSAERPEGSISTLTIQRTEQRDSAMYRCASGVTGDTGELFFGEGSRLTVL.

V and J are TRBV5-1 and TRBJ2-7; tentative D call: TRBD1 (6 bases). Per germline, CDR1 SGHRS and CDR2 YFSETQ. Trimming removed 4 bases from V and 1 base from J, with 15 bases in between. There are 15 residues in the CDR3. CDR3 sequence: CASSGMLQGSYEQYF. CDR3 DNA: TGCGCCAGCAGCGGAATGTTACAGGGATCCTACGAGCAGTACTTC.

The chain has TRBV13 and TRBJ2-3; 8 nucleotides agree with TRBD1. Germline V gene lookup returns CDR1 PRHDT and CDR2 FYEKMQ (reference sequence). The CDR3 has 14 residues. Trimming cost V 5 bases and J 2 bases; bases outside gene matches: 3. The CDR3 nucleotides are TGTGCCAGCAGCGGACAGGGCCCCACAGATACGCAGTATTTT. It translates to CASSGQGPTDTQYF.

The V and J genes are TRBV2 and TRBJ2-4; 12 bases fit TRBD2. Germline lookup yields CDR1 SNHLY and CDR2 FYNNEI. The CDR3 has 16 residues. V lost 4 bases to trimming and J lost 9 bases; unmatched junction nucleotides: 10. DNA for the CDR3: TGTGCCAGCAGTGGGGGTCTAGCGGGGGGGCAGACCATTCAGTACTTC. Its translation: CASSGGLAGGQTIQYF.

The rearrangement links TRBV30 to TRBJ2-3, with TRBD1 matching over 7 bases. Losses at the gene ends were 5 bases for V and 2 bases for J; bases not matched to a gene: 7. CDR3 size: 14 residues. Germline values: CDR1 GTSNPN, CDR2 SVGIG (reference sequence). The CDR3 DNA follows: TGTGCCTGGGGACCGGGACAGAACACAGATACGCAGTATTTT. This gives the protein CAWGPGQNTDTQYF. Filled out from reference TRBV30 and TRBJ2-3, the complete variable domain reads SQTIHQWPATLVQPVGSPLSLECTVEGTSNPNLYWYRQAAGRGLQLLFYSVGIGQISSEVPQNLSASRPQDRQFILSSKKLLLSDSGFYLCAWGPGQNTDTQYFGPGTRLTVL.

The chain employs TRBV5-7 and TRBJ2-1, with D perhaps matching TRBD2 (6 bases). TRBV5-7 is an ORF, with its function uncertain. The length of the CDR3 is 18 residues. V was trimmed by 4 bases and J by 8 bases, leaving 28 bases between them. CDR3 protein: CASSNAGSSGVTLDEQFF. In DNA, the CDR3 is TGTGCCAGCAGCAACGCGGGTTCCTCGGGAGTGACTCTCGATGAGCAGTTCTTC.

The V and J genes are TRBV5-6 and TRBJ1-2, with 8 positions matching TRBD1. CDR3 length equals 15 residues. The V segment lost 1 base and the J segment 2 bases; nucleotides outside the gene matches: 4. Per the germline V gene, CDR1 is SGHDT and CDR2 is YYEEEE. CDR3 region: CASSLTQGANYGYTF. In nucleotides, the CDR3 is TGTGCCAGCAGCTTGACGCAGGGGGCCAACTATGGCTACACCTTC.

The gene calls are TRBV11-1 and TRBJ1-4, with D possibly matching TRBD1 (6 bases). CDR3 length: 14 residues. Trimming removed 5 bases from V and 7 bases from J, with 14 bases in between. Looked up from germline, CDR1 is SGHAT and CDR2 is FQDESV (reference sequence). CDR3 in DNA: TGTGCCAGCAGCACAGGGAAGGTAGTTGAAAAACTGTTTTTT. It is translated as CASSTGKVVEKLFF.

The genes are TRBV25-1 and TRBJ1-5; D is perhaps TRBD1 (6 bases). The CDR3 is 14 residues long. Germline-derived CDR1 and CDR2 are MGHDK and SYGVNS. V lost 6 bases and J lost 6, with 15 bases in between. CDR3 loop: CASSEAGESQPQHF. The CDR3 nucleotides are TGTGCCAGCAGCGAAGCAGGGGAAAGTCAGCCCCAGCATTTT.

The chain uses TRBV6-5 and TRBJ2-7, with D possibly being TRBD2 (6 bases). The CDR3 has 15 amino acids. Trimming took off 4 bases at V and 6 bases at J, with 19 bases between the two ends. Germline V CDR1 and CDR2: MNHEY, SVGAGI. CDR3 in amino acids: CASSFRGTGTPEQYF. The CDR3 DNA is TGTGCCAGCAGTTTTCGGGGCACCGGGACTCCCGAGCAGTACTTC.

The chain combines TRBV19 with TRBJ2-2, with TRBD2 identical over 7 bases. Germline values: CDR1 LNHDA, CDR2 SQIVND (reference sequence). The CDR3 sequence is 16 residues long. The trim removed 7 bases at V and 0 bases at J, leaving 8 bases unmatched. This CDR3 reads CASNRRLAANTGELFF. In DNA, the CDR3 is TGTGCCAGTAACCGGCGGCTAGCGGCGAACACCGGGGAGCTGTTTTTT.